A single sample gave rise to the 8 T cell receptor beta chains below, sequenced in a study of EBV T-cell therapy then PD-1 blockade in nasopharyngeal carcinoma. Assay: immunoSEQ multiplex PCR; the TCRdb copy retains only in-frame clones and omits some. The sample shows roughly 22,000 clones, 82% of them seen only once. Treatment in this sample: AdE1-LMPpoly-expanded autologous EBV-specific T-cell therapy followed by anti-PD-1 nivolumab. The antigens of these receptors remain unknown. This specimen consisted of CD8+ T cells from blood, obtained at day -245 from a patient whose treatment included autologous EBV-specific T cells and nivolumab. The receptors come from a man in his forties with nasopharyngeal carcinoma.

This rearrangement joins TRBV6-5 to TRBJ2-5; TRBD2 matches 7 bases. J was trimmed by 0 bases and V by 10 bases; bases with no gene match: 8. The CDR3 contains 14 residues. The V gene's germline CDR1 is MNHEY and CDR2 SVGAGI. The CDR3 loop is CAIGGRGYQETQYF. The CDR3 DNA is TGTGCCATCGGGGGGAGAGGGTACCAAGAGACCCAGTACTTC.

This clone was seen more than once but under ten times. This sequence joins TRBV7-9 and TRBJ1-1, with TRBD1 matching 8 bases. The V gene end was trimmed by 3 bases and the J gene end by 4 bases; junction bases not matched to a gene: 10. This CDR3 has 16 residues. Per germline, CDR1 SEHNR and CDR2 FQNEAQ (reference sequence). The CDR3 bases are TGTGCCAGCAGCTTCCACGACAGGGGCAGCCGCACTGAAGCTTTCTTT. This translates into CASSFHDRGSRTEAFF.

The sample holds a few counts of this clone. This chain links TRBV6-4 with TRBJ1-1; D uncertain. This CDR3 has 14 amino acids. CDR1 and CDR2 from the germline V gene are MRHNA and SNTAGT. With 6 bases removed from V and 1 base from J, the gap between germline ends came to 12 bases. The DNA for the CDR3 is TGTGCCAGCAGAGACACCAACCGGAACACTGAAGCTTTCTTT. This gives the protein CASRDTNRNTEAFF.

The V call is TRBV5-8, the J call TRBJ1-4; D ambiguous. V was shortened by 1 base and J by 8 bases, with 15 bases between the two germline ends. CDR1 is SGHTS and CDR2 is YDEGEE in the germline V gene. The CDR3 is made up of 15 amino acids. The CDR3 DNA reads as TGTGCCAGCAGCTTGCATGTTCTTCCCTTCGAAAAACTGTTTTTT. Amino acid sequence: CASSLHVLPFEKLFF.

The chain is built from TRBV4-1 and TRBJ2-7, with 9 positions matching TRBD1. Germline V gene lookup returns CDR1 MGHRA and CDR2 YSYEKL. This CDR3 contains 14 residues. J gave up 7 bases and V 5 bases, and 9 bases lay outside the gene matches. The CDR3 is CASSTDRGPSEQYF. In DNA, the CDR3 is TGCGCCAGCAGCACGGACAGGGGACCCTCTGAGCAGTACTTC.

J is TRBJ2-5 and V is TRBV7-2; D not resolved. The germline gives CDR1 SGHTA, CDR2 FQGNSA. CDR3 length: 14 residues. Trimming left V 2 bases short and J 3 bases short, with 10 bases between. The CDR3 region is CASSLSDLEETQYF. In DNA, the CDR3 is TGTGCCAGCAGCTTATCAGACTTGGAAGAGACCCAGTACTTC.

This clone was seen just once. The chain uses TRBV27 and TRBJ2-7, with 8 bases that match TRBD2. Germline-derived CDR1 and CDR2 are MNHEY and SMNVEV (reference sequence). Losses at the gene ends were 3 bases for V and 6 bases for J; bases not matched to a gene: 10. The CDR3 has 15 amino acids. The CDR3 region has the DNA TGTGCCAGCAGTTTGGTAGCGGGACGGCTGGGCGAGCAGTACTTC. It specifies CASSLVAGRLGEQYF.

The chain carries TRBV7-9 and TRBJ1-3, with D unresolved. V lost 4 bases and J 7 bases, leaving 11 bases between the germline ends. This CDR3 has 13 residues. CDR1 SEHNR and CDR2 FQNEAQ come from the germline V gene (reference sequence). The CDR3 loop reads CASSSSTFNTIYF. The CDR3 bases are TGTGCCAGCAGCTCTTCGACATTCAACACCATATATTTT.